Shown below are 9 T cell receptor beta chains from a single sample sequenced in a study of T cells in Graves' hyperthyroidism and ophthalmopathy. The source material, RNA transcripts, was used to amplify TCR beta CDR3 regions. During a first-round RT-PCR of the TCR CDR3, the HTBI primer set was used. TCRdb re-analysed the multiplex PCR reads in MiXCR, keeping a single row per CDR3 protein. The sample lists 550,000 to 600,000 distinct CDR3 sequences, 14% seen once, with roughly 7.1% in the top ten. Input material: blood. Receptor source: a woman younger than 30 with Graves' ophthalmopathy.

The CDR3 is CASSLPNRSSYNSPLHF. DNA of the CDR3: TGTGCCAGCAGCTTACCAAACAGGAGCTCCTATAATTCACCCCTCCACTTT. The chain uses TRBV7-8 and TRBJ1-6; a weak D match, TRBD1 (5 bases). Germline values: CDR1 SGHVS, CDR2 FQNEAQ. This CDR3 comprises 17 residues. V lost 2 bases and J 0 bases, leaving 11 bases between the germline ends.

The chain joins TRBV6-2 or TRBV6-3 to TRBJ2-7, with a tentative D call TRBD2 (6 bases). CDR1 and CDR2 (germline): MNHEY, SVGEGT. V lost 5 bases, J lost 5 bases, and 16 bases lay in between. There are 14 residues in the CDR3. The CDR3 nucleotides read TGTGCCAGCAGTCACGGGGGAGTCGTCCACGAGCAGTACTTC. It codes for CASSHGGVVHEQYF.

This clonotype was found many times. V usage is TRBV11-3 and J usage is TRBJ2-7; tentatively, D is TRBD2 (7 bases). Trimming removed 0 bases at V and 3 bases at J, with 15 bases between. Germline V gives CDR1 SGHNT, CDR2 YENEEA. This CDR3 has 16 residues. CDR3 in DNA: TGTGCCAGCAGCTTAGAGGGGACGGGGGGCGGCTACGAGCAGTACTTC. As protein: CASSLEGTGGGYEQYF.

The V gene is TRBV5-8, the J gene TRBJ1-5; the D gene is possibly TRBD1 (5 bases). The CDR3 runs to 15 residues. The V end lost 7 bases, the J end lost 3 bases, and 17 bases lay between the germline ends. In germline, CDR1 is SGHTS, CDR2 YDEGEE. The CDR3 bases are TGTGCCAGCGACCCGGAACCGGGGGTCAATCAGCCCCAGCATTTT. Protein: CASDPEPGVNQPQHF.

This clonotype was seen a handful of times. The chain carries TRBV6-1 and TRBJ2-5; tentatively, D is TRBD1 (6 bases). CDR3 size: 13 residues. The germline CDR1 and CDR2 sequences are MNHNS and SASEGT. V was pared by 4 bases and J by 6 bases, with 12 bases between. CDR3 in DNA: TGTGCCAGCAGTGCCGGGACAATCCAGACCCAGTACTTC. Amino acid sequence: CASSAGTIQTQYF.

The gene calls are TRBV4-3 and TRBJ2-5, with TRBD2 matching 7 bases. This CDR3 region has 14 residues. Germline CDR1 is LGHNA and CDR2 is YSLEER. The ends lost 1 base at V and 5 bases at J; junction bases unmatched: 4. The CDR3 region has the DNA TGCGCCAGCAGCCAAGGAGCGGGGCGGGAGACCCAGTACTTC. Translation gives CASSQGAGRETQYF.

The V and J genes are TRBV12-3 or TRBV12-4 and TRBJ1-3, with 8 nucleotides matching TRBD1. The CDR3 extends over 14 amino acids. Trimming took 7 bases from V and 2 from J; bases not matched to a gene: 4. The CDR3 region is CASTTQGAGNTIYF. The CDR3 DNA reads TGTGCCAGCACTACACAGGGGGCTGGAAACACCATATATTTT.

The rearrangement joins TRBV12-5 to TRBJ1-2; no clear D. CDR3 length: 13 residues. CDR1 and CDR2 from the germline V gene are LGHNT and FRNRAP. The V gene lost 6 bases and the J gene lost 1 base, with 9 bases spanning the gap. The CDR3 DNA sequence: TGTGCTAGTGGACCCGACGGTAACTATGGCTACACCTTC. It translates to CASGPDGNYGYTF.

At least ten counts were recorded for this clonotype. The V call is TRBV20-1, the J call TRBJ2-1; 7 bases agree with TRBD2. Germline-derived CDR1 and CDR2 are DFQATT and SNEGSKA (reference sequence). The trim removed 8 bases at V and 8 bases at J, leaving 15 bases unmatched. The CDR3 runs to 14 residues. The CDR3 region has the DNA TGCAGTACCCCCCGGGACTACCCCCGCGATGAGCAGTTCTTC. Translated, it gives CSTPRDYPRDEQFF.